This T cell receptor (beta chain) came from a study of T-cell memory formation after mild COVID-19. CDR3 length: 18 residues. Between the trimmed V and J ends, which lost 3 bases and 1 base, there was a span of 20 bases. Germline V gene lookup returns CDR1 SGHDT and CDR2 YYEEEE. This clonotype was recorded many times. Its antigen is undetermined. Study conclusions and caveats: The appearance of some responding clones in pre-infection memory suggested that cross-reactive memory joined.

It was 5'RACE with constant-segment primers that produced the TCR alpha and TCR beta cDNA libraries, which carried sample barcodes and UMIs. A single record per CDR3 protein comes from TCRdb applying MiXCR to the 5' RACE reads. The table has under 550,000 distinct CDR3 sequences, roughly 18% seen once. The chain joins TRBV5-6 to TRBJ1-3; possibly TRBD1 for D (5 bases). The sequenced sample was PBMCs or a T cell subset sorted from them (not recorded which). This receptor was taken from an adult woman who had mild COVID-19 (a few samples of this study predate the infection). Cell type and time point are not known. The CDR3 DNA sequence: TGTGCCAGCAGCTCCGTCGGGGCTACCTATAGGTCTGGAAACACCATATATTTT. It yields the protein CASSSVGATYRSGNTIYF.